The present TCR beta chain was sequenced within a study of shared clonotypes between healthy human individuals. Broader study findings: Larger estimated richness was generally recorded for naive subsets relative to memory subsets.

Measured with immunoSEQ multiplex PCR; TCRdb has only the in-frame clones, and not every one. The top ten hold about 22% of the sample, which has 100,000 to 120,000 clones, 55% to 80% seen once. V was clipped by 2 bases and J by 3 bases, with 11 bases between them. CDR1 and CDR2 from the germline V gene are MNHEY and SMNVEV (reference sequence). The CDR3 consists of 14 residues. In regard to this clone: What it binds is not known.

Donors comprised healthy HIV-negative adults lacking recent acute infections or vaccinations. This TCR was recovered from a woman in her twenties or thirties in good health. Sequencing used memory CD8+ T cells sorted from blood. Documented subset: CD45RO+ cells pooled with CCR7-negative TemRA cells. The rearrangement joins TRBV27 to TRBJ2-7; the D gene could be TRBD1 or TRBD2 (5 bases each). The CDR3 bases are TGTGCCAGCAGTTTAGAGGGGAAAGGCTACGAGCAGTACTTC. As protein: CASSLEGKGYEQYF.